This T cell receptor beta chain was observed in a study of shared clonotypes between healthy human individuals. Looked up from germline, CDR1 is SEHNR and CDR2 is FQNEAQ (reference sequence). The ends were cut back, 1 base at V and 8 bases at J, with 20 bases in the middle. The CDR3 has 17 residues. Naive CD8 cells lacked CD45RO and underwent positive selection for CCR7, leaving out terminally differentiated effector memory CD45RA+ cells. Study conclusions and caveats: The generation probabilities recorded for non-shared clonotypes fell below those of clonotypes shared by all four donors. Generally, naive subsets came out with larger estimated richness than memory subsets. Blood alone was sampled, and tissue repertoires likely differ.

On this clone: The antigen remains unidentified.

Some clones are missing from TCRdb's copy, which holds only in-frame ones; the method was immunoSEQ multiplex PCR. Of approximately 2,200,000 clones listed, 85% to 95% were seen once; the top ten hold about 1.5%. The material sequenced was naive CD8+ T cells from PBMCs. V usage is TRBV7-9 and J usage is TRBJ1-4, with unresolved D. This clonotype was sampled from a man in his late teens or twenties in good health. Some clones in this sample may be carry-over from other donors' samples. Here the CDR3 DNA reads TGTGCCAGCAGCTTAGAGGTCGTATCGGGCACCAACGAAAAACTGTTTTTT. Protein: CASSLEVVSGTNEKLFF.